This T cell receptor (beta chain) was captured by sequencing in a study of vaccination effects on CD4 cells after COVID-19. V lost 9 bases to trimming and J lost 0 bases; unmatched junction nucleotides: 16. The CDR3 consists of 19 residues. Per the germline V gene, CDR1 is SGHRS and CDR2 is YFSETQ. CD4+ T cells specific for antigen were expanded with viral peptide pools by the ViraFEST assay before sequencing. At the end of 10 days of culture, CD4+ T cells were isolated. The person was diagnosed with PCR-confirmed SARS-CoV-2 infection between March and December 2020. The method was immunoSEQ multiplex PCR; TCRdb's version includes in-frame clones alone and lacks a portion of them. The data contain under 65,000 clones, around 80% of them singletons. Regarding this clone: Antigen: not known.

The sequencing used CD4+ T cells from PBMCs cultured with HIV peptides, collected before COVID-19 vaccination. Regarding subset: HIV-1 Nef peptide pool negative control/reference culture. The chain carries TRBV5-1 and TRBJ2-6, with 9 positions matching TRBD1. The receptor's source is a human donor who had a prior SARS-CoV-2 infection. The CDR3 spells CATESEPGQGFSGANVLTF. CDR3 DNA sequence: TGCGCCACCGAATCAGAACCGGGACAGGGCTTCTCTGGGGCCAACGTCCTGACTTTC.